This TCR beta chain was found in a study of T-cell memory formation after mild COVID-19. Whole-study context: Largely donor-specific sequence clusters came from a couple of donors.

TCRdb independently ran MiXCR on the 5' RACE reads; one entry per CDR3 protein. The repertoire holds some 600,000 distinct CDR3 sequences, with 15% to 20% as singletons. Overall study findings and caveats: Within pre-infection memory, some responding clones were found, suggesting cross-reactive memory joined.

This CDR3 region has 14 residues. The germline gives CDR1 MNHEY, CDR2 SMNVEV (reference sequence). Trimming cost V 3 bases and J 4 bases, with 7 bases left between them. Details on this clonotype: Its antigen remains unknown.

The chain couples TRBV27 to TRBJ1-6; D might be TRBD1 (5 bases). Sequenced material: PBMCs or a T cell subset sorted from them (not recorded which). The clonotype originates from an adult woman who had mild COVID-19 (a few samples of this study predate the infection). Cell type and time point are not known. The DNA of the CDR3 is TGTGCCAGCAGTTTTCAGGGATATAATTCACCCCTCCACTTT. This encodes CASSFQGYNSPLHF.